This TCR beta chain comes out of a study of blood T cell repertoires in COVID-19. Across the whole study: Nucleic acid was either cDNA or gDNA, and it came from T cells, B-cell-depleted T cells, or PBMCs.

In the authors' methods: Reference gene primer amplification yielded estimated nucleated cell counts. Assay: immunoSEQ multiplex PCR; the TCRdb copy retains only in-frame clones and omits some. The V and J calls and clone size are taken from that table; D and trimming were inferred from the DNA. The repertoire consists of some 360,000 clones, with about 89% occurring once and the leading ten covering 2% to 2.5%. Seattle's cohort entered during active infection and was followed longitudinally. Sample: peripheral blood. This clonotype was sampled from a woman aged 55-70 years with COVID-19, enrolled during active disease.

The CDR3 loop is CASRGEGWAEAFF. CDR3 DNA: TGTGCCAGTAGAGGGGAGGGCTGGGCTGAAGCTTTCTTT. The rearrangement links TRBV19 to TRBJ1-1; D is perhaps TRBD1 (5 bases). The V and J ends lost 6 bases and 6 bases respectively, with 14 bases between them. Germline V gene data show CDR1 as LNHDA and CDR2 as SQIVND (reference sequence). The CDR3 contains 13 residues. The variable domain in full, completed from reference TRBV19 and TRBJ1-1, reads DGGITQSPKYLFRKEGQNVTLSCEQNLNHDAMYWYRQDPGQGLRLIYYSQIVNDFQKGDIAEGYSVSREKKESFPLTVTSAQKNPTAFYLCASRGEGWAEAFFGQGTRLTVV.